This entry describes one TCR beta chain. Its antigen is not identified. This entry is derived from a study of CD8 T cells in ankylosing spondylitis. General study points: Reportedly, disease-linked clones are significantly enriched in ankylosing spondylitis patients' matched synovial fluid. A motif in TCR beta, a set of seven to nine highly homologous variants, appeared characteristic of ankylosing spondylitis blood.

TCRdb analysed the 5' RACE reads with MiXCR anew, one entry per CDR3 protein. The sample includes under 950,000 distinct CDR3 sequences, around 19% of them seen just once. Trimming cost V 3 bases and J 3 bases; bases outside gene matches: 10. Germline assignment: CDR1 LGHDT and CDR2 YNNKEL (reference sequence). The CDR3 is made up of 17 amino acids. Input material: blood, either unsorted or a sorted T cell fraction (not recorded which). The TCR was taken from a male donor with ankylosing spondylitis. The J gene is TRBJ2-7, the V gene TRBV3-1; TRBD2 matches at 11 bases. CDR3 residues: CASSQTPPGLAVYEQYF. In nucleotides, the CDR3 is TGTGCCAGCAGCCAGACGCCTCCGGGACTAGCGGTCTACGAGCAGTACTTC.